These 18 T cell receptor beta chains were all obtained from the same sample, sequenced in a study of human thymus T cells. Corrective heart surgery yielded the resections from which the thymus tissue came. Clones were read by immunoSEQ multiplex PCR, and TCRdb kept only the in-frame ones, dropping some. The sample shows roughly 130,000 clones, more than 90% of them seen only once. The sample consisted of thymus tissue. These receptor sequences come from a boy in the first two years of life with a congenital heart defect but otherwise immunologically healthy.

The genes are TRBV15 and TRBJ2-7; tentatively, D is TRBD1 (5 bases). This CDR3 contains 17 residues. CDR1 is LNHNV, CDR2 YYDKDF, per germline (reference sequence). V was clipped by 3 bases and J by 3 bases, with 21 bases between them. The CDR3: CATSSNPRGGHYYEQYF. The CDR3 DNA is TGTGCCACCAGCAGTAATCCAAGGGGTGGGCACTACTACGAGCAGTACTTC.

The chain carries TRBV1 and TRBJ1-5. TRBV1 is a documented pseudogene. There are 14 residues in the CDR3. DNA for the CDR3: TGCACCAGCAGCCAGGGAATAGGCAATCAGCCCCAGCATTTT. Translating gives CTSSQGIGNQPQHF.

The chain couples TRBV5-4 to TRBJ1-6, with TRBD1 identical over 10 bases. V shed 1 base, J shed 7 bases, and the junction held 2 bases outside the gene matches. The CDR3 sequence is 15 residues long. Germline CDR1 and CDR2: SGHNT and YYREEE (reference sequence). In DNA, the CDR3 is TGTGCCAGCAGCTTGTTGGGACAGGGGAATTCACCCCTCCACTTT. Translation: CASSLLGQGNSPLHF.

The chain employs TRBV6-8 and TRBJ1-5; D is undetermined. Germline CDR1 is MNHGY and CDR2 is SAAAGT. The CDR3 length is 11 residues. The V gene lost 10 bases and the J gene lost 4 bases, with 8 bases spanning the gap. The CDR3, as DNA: TGTGCCACCTGGAGGAATCAGCCCCAGCATTTT. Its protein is CATWRNQPQHF.

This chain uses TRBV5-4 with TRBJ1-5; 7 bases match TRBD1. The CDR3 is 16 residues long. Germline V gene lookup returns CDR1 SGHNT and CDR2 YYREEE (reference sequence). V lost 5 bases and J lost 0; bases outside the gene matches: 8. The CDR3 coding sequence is TGTGCCAGCAGTAACCGGGACAGAGATAGCAATCAGCCCCAGCATTTT. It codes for CASSNRDRDSNQPQHF.

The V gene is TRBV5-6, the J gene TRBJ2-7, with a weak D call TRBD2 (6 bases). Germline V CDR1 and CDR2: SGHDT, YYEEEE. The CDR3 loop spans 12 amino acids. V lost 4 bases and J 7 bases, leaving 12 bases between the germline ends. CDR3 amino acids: CASSPQEGEQYF. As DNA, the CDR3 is TGTGCCAGCAGCCCACAGGAGGGTGAGCAGTACTTC.

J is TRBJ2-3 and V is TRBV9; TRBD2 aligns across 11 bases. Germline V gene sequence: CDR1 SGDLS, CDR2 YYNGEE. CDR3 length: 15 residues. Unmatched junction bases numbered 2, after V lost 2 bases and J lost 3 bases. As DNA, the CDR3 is TGTGCCAGCAGCGTGACTAGCGGGGATACAGATACGCAGTATTTT. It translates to CASSVTSGDTDTQYF.

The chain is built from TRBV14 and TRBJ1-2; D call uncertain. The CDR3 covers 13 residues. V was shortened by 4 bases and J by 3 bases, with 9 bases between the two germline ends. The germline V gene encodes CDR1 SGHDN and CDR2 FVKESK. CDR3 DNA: TGTGCCAGCAGCCTCATCAGCTACTATGGCTACACCTTC. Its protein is CASSLISYYGYTF.

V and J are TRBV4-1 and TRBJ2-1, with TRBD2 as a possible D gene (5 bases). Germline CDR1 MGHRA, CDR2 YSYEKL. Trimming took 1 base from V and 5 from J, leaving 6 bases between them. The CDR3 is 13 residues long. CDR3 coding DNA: TGCGCCAGCAGCCAAGCGGGGAACAATGAGCAGTTCTTC. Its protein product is CASSQAGNNEQFF.

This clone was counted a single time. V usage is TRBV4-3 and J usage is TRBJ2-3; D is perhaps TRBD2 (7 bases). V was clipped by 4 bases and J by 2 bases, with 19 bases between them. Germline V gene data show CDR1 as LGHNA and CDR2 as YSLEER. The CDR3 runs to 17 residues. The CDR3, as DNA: TGCGCCAGCAGCCCCCCCCGGAGGGGGGGCGCCACAGATACGCAGTATTTT. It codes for CASSPPRRGGATDTQYF.

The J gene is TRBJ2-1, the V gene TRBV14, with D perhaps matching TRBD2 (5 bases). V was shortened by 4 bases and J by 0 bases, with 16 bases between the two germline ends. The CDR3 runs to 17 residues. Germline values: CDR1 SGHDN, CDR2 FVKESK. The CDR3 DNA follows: TGTGCCAGCAGCCCGGGGAGAGGGTCTAGCTCCTACAATGAGCAGTTCTTC. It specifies CASSPGRGSSSYNEQFF.

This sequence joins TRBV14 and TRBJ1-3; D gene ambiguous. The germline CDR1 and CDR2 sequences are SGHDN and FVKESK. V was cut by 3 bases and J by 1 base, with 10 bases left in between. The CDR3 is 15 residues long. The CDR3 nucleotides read TGTGCCAGCAGCCACGGATCCTATTCTGGAAACACCATATATTTT. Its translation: CASSHGSYSGNTIYF.

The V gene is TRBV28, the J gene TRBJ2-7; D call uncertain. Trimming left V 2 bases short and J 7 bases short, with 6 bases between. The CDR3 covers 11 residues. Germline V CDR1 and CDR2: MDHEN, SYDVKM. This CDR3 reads CASSLGQEQYF. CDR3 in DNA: TGTGCCAGCAGTTTAGGTCAGGAGCAGTACTTC.

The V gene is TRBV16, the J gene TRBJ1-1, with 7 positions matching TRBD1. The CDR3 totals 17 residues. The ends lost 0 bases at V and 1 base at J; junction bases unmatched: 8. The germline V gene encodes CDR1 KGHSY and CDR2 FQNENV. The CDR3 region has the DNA TGTGCCAGCAGCCAATCGACCAGACAGGGCCCGAACACTGAAGCTTTCTTT. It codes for CASSQSTRQGPNTEAFF.

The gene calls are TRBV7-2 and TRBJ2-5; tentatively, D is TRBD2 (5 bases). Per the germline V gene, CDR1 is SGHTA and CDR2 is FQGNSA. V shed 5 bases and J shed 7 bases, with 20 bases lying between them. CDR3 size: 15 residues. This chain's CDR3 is CASSRWETSSGTQYF. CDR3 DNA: TGTGCCAGCAGCCGCTGGGAGACCTCCTCAGGGACCCAGTACTTC.

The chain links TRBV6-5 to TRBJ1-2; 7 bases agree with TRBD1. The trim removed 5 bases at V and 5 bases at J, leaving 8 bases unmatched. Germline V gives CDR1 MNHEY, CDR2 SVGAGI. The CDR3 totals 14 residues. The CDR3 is CASSAHRDRYGYTF. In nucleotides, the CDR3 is TGTGCCAGCAGTGCCCATAGGGACAGATATGGCTACACCTTC.

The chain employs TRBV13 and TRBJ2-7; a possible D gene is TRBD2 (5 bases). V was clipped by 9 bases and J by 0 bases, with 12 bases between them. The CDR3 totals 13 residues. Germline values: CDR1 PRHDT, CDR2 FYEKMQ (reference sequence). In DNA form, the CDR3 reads TGTGCCAGTGGGGTGGGGAGCTCCTACGAGCAGTACTTC. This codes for CASGVGSSYEQYF.

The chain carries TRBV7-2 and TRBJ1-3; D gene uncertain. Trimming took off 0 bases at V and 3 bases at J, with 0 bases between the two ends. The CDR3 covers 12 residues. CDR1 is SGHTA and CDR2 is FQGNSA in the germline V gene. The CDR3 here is CASSLAGNTIYF. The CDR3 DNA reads TGTGCCAGCAGCTTAGCTGGAAACACCATATATTTT.